A single sample gave rise to the 11 T cell receptor beta chains below, sequenced in a study of CD4+ T cells in melanoma. Sequencing used immunoSEQ multiplex PCR; TCRdb keeps in-frame clones, though not all of them. The data hold 9,600 or so clones, with about 70% observed a single time. Material for sequencing was peripheral blood. All receptors come from a human donor with melanoma.

The CDR3 region is CASSFAPGGGSTDTQYF. CDR3 coding DNA: TGTGCCAGCAGCTTTGCCCCCGGGGGGGGGAGCACAGATACGCAGTATTTT. This chain connects TRBV7-3 to TRBJ2-3, with 8 bases that match TRBD2. The CDR3 runs 17 residues. The germline V gene has CDR1 SGHTA and CDR2 FQGTGA. The ends lost 3 bases at V and 0 bases at J; junction bases unmatched: 8. The full variable domain, with the rest looked up from reference TRBV7-3 and TRBJ2-3, is GAGVSQTPSNKVTEKGKYVELRCDPISGHTALYWYRQSLGQGPEFLIYFQGTGAADDSGLPNDRFFAVRPEGSVSTLKIQRTERGDSAVYLCASSFAPGGGSTDTQYFGPGTRLTVL.

CDR3 region: CASSQDGAPQRNEQYF. Here the CDR3 DNA reads TGTGCCAGCAGCCAAGATGGAGCGCCGCAGAGGAACGAGCAGTACTTC. J is TRBJ2-7 and V is TRBV4-2; the D is unclear. In germline, CDR1 is LGHNA, CDR2 YNFKEQ. V lost 0 bases to trimming and J lost 5 bases, with 17 bases between them. There are 16 residues in the CDR3.

The chain employs TRBV23-1 and TRBJ1-4, with 8 bases fitting TRBD1. TRBV23-1 falls under the ORF class, with uncertain function. The CDR3 extends over 15 amino acids. After removal of 7 bases from V and 5 bases from J, the junction contained 9 bases not matched to a gene. CDR3 protein: CASIPPGGLNEKLFF. The CDR3 nucleotides are TGCGCCAGCATCCCTCCAGGGGGCCTCAATGAAAAACTGTTTTTT.

V and J are TRBV6-5 and TRBJ1-5; D uncertain. Germline V lookup: CDR1 MNHEY, CDR2 SVGAGI. This CDR3 spans 13 amino acids. Trimming took off 7 bases at V and 7 bases at J, with 14 bases between the two ends. CDR3 bases: TGTGCCAGCACCAACGGATGGAGGCAGCCCCAGCATTTT. Translating it yields CASTNGWRQPQHF.

The chain is built from TRBV30 and TRBJ2-5; no clear D. CDR1 is GTSNPN and CDR2 is SVGIG in the germline V gene (reference sequence). Trimming shortened V by 2 bases and J by 3 bases, and 19 bases separated the two germline ends. CDR3 length: 16 amino acids. This CDR3 reads CAWSSKGRGRKETQYF. DNA for the CDR3: TGTGCCTGGAGTTCCAAAGGCCGCGGCAGAAAAGAGACCCAGTACTTC.

The V gene is TRBV20-1, the J gene TRBJ1-1; no firm D call. CDR3 length: 11 amino acids. Germline V CDR1 and CDR2: DFQATT, SNEGSKA (reference sequence). With 6 bases removed from V and 10 bases from J, the gap between germline ends came to 15 bases. CDR3 sequence: CSAGGEGRAFF. The CDR3 bases are TGCAGTGCAGGTGGGGAAGGTCGAGCTTTCTTT.

The CDR3 nucleotides are TGTGCCAGCTCACCACAAGGGGGCCCTGAAGCTTTCTTT. Protein product: CASSPQGGPEAFF. This sequence joins TRBV18 and TRBJ1-1; 7 bases agree with TRBD1. Germline-derived CDR1 and CDR2 are KGHSH and LQKENI. With 1 base clipped from V and 6 bases from J, the junction kept 2 bases outside the gene matches. The CDR3 is 13 residues long.

This sequence joins TRBV2 and TRBJ2-3, with no clear D. The CDR3 totals 12 residues. V was pared by 6 bases and J by 1 base, with 5 bases between. Germline-derived CDR1 and CDR2 are SNHLY and FYNNEI. The CDR3 reads CASRTGTDTQYF. In nucleotides, the CDR3 is TGTGCCAGCAGAACCGGCACAGATACGCAGTATTTT.

The chain recombines TRBV7-2 with TRBJ2-1; TRBD1 matches 9 bases. The junction had 17 bases not matched to a gene; V was cut back by 5 bases and J by 6 bases. There are 18 residues in the CDR3. CDR1 SGHTA and CDR2 FQGNSA come from the germline V gene. The CDR3 nucleotides read TGTGCCAGCAGCAGTAGGGGACAGGGTTCCATTTGGGGCAATGAGCAGTTCTTC. Translated, it gives CASSSRGQGSIWGNEQFF. The entire variable domain, with the rest obtained from reference TRBV7-2 and TRBJ2-1, is as follows: GAGVSQSPSNKVTEKGKDVELRCDPISGHTALYWYRQSLGQGLEFLIYFQGNSAPDKSGLPSDRFSAERTGGSVSTLTIQRTQQEDSAVYLCASSSRGQGSIWGNEQFFGPGTRLTVL.

This sequence joins TRBV18 and TRBJ2-7; 8 bases are shared with TRBD1. CDR1 is KGHSH and CDR2 is LQKENI in the germline V gene. This CDR3 comprises 14 residues. After removal of 5 bases from V and 6 bases from J, the junction contained 9 bases not matched to a gene. The CDR3 nucleotides are TGTGCCAGCTCATCAGGGACAGGAGGAAGCGAGCAGTACTTC. Translating gives CASSSGTGGSEQYF.

The gene calls are TRBV5-1 and TRBJ1-2, with TRBD1 matching 8 bases. The CDR3 runs 13 residues. V gave up 4 bases and J gave up 4 bases; unmatched junction bases: 3. CDR1 is SGHRS, CDR2 YFSETQ, per germline. Written as DNA, the CDR3 is TGCGCCAGCAGCATTGGGACAGGCTATGGCTACACCTTC. This codes for CASSIGTGYGYTF.